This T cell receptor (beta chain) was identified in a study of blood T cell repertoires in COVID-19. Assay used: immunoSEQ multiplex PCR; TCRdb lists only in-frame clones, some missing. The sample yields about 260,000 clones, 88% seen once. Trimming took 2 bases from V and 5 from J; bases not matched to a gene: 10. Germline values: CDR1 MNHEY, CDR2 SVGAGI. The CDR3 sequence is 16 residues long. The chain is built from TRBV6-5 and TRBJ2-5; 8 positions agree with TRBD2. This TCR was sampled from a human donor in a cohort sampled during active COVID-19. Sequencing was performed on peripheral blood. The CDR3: CASSYPIAGKDETQYF. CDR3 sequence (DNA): TGTGCCAGCAGTTACCCGATAGCGGGGAAAGACGAGACCCAGTACTTC.